A selection of T cell receptor beta chains follows, all from one sample in a study of CD8+ T cells in alopecia areata. TCRdb's table, derived via immunoSEQ multiplex PCR, lists solely in-frame clones and lacks some. The table includes about 180,000 clones, 58% detected once. This specimen consisted of CD4+ T cells sorted from blood, obtained between weeks 55 and 65, from a patient treated with tofacitinib. All receptors derive from a human donor with alopecia areata. CDR3s include the opening cysteine and the closing phenylalanine or tryptophan. The D gene is left open where the match is weak. The size field is filled for only some rows; it gives once, few, many or a size class.

v_call	d_call	clone_size	j_call	cdr3_aa	cdr3_nt
TRBV10-2	.	.	TRBJ1-2	CASSQGSFYGYTF	TGCGCCAGCAGCCAGGGATCCTTCTATGGCTACACCTTC
TRBV4-1	TRBD1	few	TRBJ1-5	CASSLFGTANNQPQHF	TGCGCCAGCAGCCTCTTCGGGACAGCTAACAATCAGCCCCAGCATTTT
TRBV6-1	.	.	TRBJ1-1	CASSEAFF	TGTGCCAGCAGTGAAGCTTTCTTT
TRBV7-2	.	.	TRBJ2-7	CASSPAFLGGYEQYF	TGTGCCAGCAGTCCCGCGTTTTTGGGTGGGTACGAGCAGTACTTC
TRBV7-2	.	.	TRBJ1-1	CASSSTTWRDNSEAFF	TGTGCCAGCAGCTCGACTACCTGGAGGGACAACTCGGAGGCTTTCTTT
TRBV7-2	TRBD1	few	TRBJ1-2	CASSTGQGADGYTF	TGTGCCAGCAGCACGGGACAGGGGGCCGATGGCTACACCTTC
TRBV7-9	.	.	TRBJ2-5	CASSLASGETQYF	TGTGCCAGCAGCTTAGCTAGTGGAGAGACCCAGTACTTC
TRBV2	.	.	TRBJ2-4	CASSAKNIQYF	TGTGCCAGCAGTGCGAAAAACATTCAGTACTTC
TRBV18	TRBD2	.	TRBJ2-2	CASSPSTSGVPNTGELFF	TGTGCCAGCTCACCGTCAACTAGCGGGGTACCGAACACCGGGGAGCTGTTTTTT
TRBV5-1	.	.	TRBJ2-4	CASGIGAGQLAENIQYF	TGCGCCAGCGGGATCGGAGCGGGACAGCTCGCCGAAAACATTCAGTACTTC
TRBV5-1	.	.	TRBJ2-3	CASSDTGFFGTDTQYF	TGCGCCAGCAGCGATACAGGGTTCTTTGGAACAGATACGCAGTATTTT
TRBV4-1	.	few	TRBJ2-1	CASSPLWSGYNEQFF	TGCGCCAGCAGTCCACTCTGGAGCGGTTACAATGAGCAGTTCTTC
TRBV4-1	.	.	TRBJ1-1	CASSLGTSTEAFF	TGCGCCAGCAGCCTCGGGACGAGCACTGAAGCTTTCTTT
TRBV4-1	TRBD1	.	TRBJ2-7	CASSQAGTGGPWEQYF	TGCGCCAGCAGCCAGGCCGGGACAGGGGGCCCTTGGGAGCAGTACTTC
TRBV29-1	.	few	TRBJ2-7	CSVSQGTSSYEQYF	TGCAGCGTTTCACAGGGAACGAGCTCCTACGAGCAGTACTTC
TRBV29-1	.	.	TRBJ2-7	CSVTTGSYEQYF	TGCAGCGTTACGACCGGGTCCTACGAGCAGTACTTC
TRBV5-1	TRBD1	.	TRBJ2-5	CASSPNRGNQETQYF	TGCGCCAGCAGCCCCAACAGGGGAAACCAAGAGACCCAGTACTTC
TRBV5-1	.	few	TRBJ1-5	CASSPGLNQPQHF	TGCGCCAGCAGTCCAGGGCTGAATCAGCCCCAGCATTTT
TRBV7-2	TRBD1	.	TRBJ2-2	CASSLRTQGARDTGELFF	TGTGCCAGCAGCTTACGAACACAGGGGGCGAGGGACACCGGGGAGCTGTTTTTT
TRBV7-9	TRBD1	.	TRBJ2-7	CATTRGSYEQYF	TGTGCCACAACCAGGGGGTCCTACGAGCAGTACTTC
TRBV4-2	.	.	TRBJ2-2	CASSQEAPTNTGELFF	TGTGCCAGCAGCCAAGAGGCACCCACGAACACCGGGGAGCTGTTTTTT
TRBV5-1	.	.	TRBJ2-3	CASSLSKRDTQYF	TGCGCCAGCAGCTTGTCGAAGCGGGATACGCAGTATTTT
TRBV30	.	.	TRBJ1-5	CAWSVRGNQPQHF	TGTGCCTGGAGTGTACGCGGCAATCAGCCCCAGCATTTT
TRBV6-5	.	.	TRBJ1-6	CASSSNRWMGVSPLHF	TGTGCCAGCAGTTCCAACAGGTGGATGGGTGTTTCACCCCTCCACTTT
TRBV4-1	TRBD1	.	TRBJ2-1	CASRQGRSGLSSYNEQFF	TGCGCCAGTAGACAGGGACGGTCCGGGTTGTCCTCCTACAATGAGCAGTTCTTC
TRBV9	TRBD2	.	TRBJ2-3	CASSTLSGGADTQYF	TGTGCCAGCAGCACACTTAGCGGGGGGGCGGATACGCAGTATTTT
TRBV4-1	TRBD1	.	TRBJ1-6	CASSGSPLDRGNSPLHF	TGCGCCAGCAGCGGATCCCCCCTAGACAGGGGGAATTCACCCCTCCACTTT
TRBV18	.	.	TRBJ2-5	CASSESRAGQETQYF	TGTGCCAGCTCGGAGAGCCGGGCAGGCCAAGAGACCCAGTACTTC
TRBV30	.	once	TRBJ1-1	CAWSMAGYTEAFF	TGTGCCTGGAGTATGGCGGGCTACACTGAAGCTTTCTTT
TRBV7-2	TRBD2	.	TRBJ2-7	CASSVPTSGGYEQYF	TGTGCCAGCAGCGTCCCGACTAGCGGGGGATACGAGCAGTACTTC
TRBV30	.	.	TRBJ1-6	CAWSVGRLRENPLHF	TGTGCCTGGAGTGTCGGGAGACTCCGAGAAAACCCCCTCCACTTT
TRBV15	TRBD1	.	TRBJ1-1	CATSAQGGGTEAFF	TGTGCCACCAGCGCACAGGGGGGGGGCACTGAAGCTTTCTTT
TRBV29-1	.	.	TRBJ1-1	CSVQPQMNTEAFF	TGCAGCGTTCAGCCCCAGATGAACACTGAAGCTTTCTTT
TRBV7-3	TRBD1	.	TRBJ1-2	CASSLTGQGDSYGYTF	TGTGCCAGCAGCTTAACTGGACAGGGAGACAGCTATGGCTACACCTTC
TRBV29-1	.	.	TRBJ2-7	CSVGKRQPYEQYF	TGCAGCGTTGGGAAACGACAGCCTTACGAGCAGTACTTC
TRBV30	.	.	TRBJ1-6	CAWSFGQGPSPLHF	TGTGCCTGGAGTTTTGGCCAGGGTCCTTCACCCCTCCACTTT
TRBV7-9	TRBD1	.	TRBJ1-4	CASSLTGQAEKLFF	TGTGCCAGCAGCTTAACCGGACAGGCCGAAAAACTGTTTTTT
TRBV10-3	.	.	TRBJ2-3	CAISEADTQYF	TGTGCCATCAGTGAGGCAGATACGCAGTATTTT
TRBV2	.	few	TRBJ1-2	CASSESGLYGYTF	TGTGCCAGCAGTGAAAGCGGACTCTATGGCTACACCTTC
TRBV6-5	TRBD1	few	TRBJ1-2	CASSRDRSSYGYTF	TGTGCCAGCAGCAGGGACAGAAGCAGCTATGGCTACACCTTC
TRBV25-1	TRBD2	.	TRBJ2-5	CASRLAGGRETQYF	TGTGCCAGCCGACTAGCGGGGGGGCGAGAGACCCAGTACTTC
TRBV4-2	.	.	TRBJ2-7	CASSRRPGQAYEQYF	TGTGCCAGCAGCCGACGCCCGGGACAAGCCTACGAGCAGTACTTC
TRBV27	.	once	TRBJ1-2	CASSQRQLSGYTF	TGTGCCAGCAGTCAAAGACAGTTGAGTGGCTACACCTTC
TRBV2	TRBD1	.	TRBJ2-4	CASRGDSSAKNIQYF	TGTGCCAGCAGGGGGGACAGTTCAGCCAAAAACATTCAGTACTTC
TRBV7-9	.	.	TRBJ1-2	CASSNLTKPYTF	TGTGCCAGCAGCAACCTAACCAAGCCCTACACCTTC
TRBV29-1	TRBD1	few	TRBJ2-7	CSVAPRQGVYEQYF	TGCAGCGTTGCCCCGAGACAGGGGGTCTACGAGCAGTACTTC
TRBV6-5	.	few	TRBJ1-6	CASSSPGGPRSPLHF	TGTGCCAGCAGCTCCCCCGGGGGTCCTAGATCACCCCTCCACTTT
TRBV29-1	.	few	TRBJ2-2	CSVVMRGRTGELFF	TGCAGCGTTGTGATGCGGGGGCGTACCGGGGAGCTGTTTTTT
TRBV10-3	.	.	TRBJ2-3	CAISESQVTSTDTQYF	TGTGCCATCAGTGAGTCCCAGGTTACTAGCACAGATACGCAGTATTTT
TRBV30	.	.	TRBJ1-6	CAWSENSPLHF	TGTGCCTGGAGTGAAAATTCACCCCTCCACTTT
TRBV5-1	.	once	TRBJ2-7	CASSKVTSYEQYF	TGCGCCAGCAGCAAGGTCACTTCCTACGAGCAGTACTTC
TRBV18	.	.	TRBJ1-2	CASSPFGRDTTGYTF	TGTGCCAGCTCACCATTTGGTAGGGACACCACTGGCTACACCTTC